This T cell receptor (beta chain) stems from a study of cytomegalovirus exposure and HLA in healthy donors (TCRdb year 2017). In the study overall: An earlier analysis of some 600 of the donors reported roughly 300 Gb of sequence data and 95 million to 140 million unique TCR beta sequences obtained from 150 million to 200 million T cells. An early release that covered about 640 HLA-typed donors contained about 290 gigabases of sequencing data and tens of millions of unique TCR sequences. Of the roughly 400 genotyped donors, around 81% fell in the genetic ancestry cluster associated with self-reported Caucasian donors. The study aimed to test whether cataloging public T cell receptors could reveal signatures of past pathogen exposure. Using immunosequencing, the study profiled T cell repertoires from fewer than 850 subjects and related those repertoires to cytomegalovirus serostatus. A separate validation cohort of approximately 120 different subjects was used in addition to the 666-subject first cohort. High-throughput TCR immunosequencing, statistical association of individual TCRs with disease status, and machine learning were combined to predict cytomegalovirus infection status. A later analysis re-analyzed previously published TCR beta repertoires from about 730 donors and added high-resolution HLA genotyping to study TCR occurrence patterns. Rather than using new phenotypic data, the later analysis identified candidate immune exposures from TCR beta sequences and from how often those sequences occurred across donors. In an earlier analysis of 500 to 650 of the donors, high-throughput TCR beta sequencing was used to judge whether each TCR beta V gene segment behaved as functional or pseudogenic. Alongside the repertoire data, information on donor age, sex, ethnicity and CMV serostatus was compiled. In a later genetic analysis, genome-wide SNP genotypes for about three fifths of the roughly 670 donors were used, and that subset was treated as a discovery cohort. Every discovery cohort repertoire had been produced on one sequencing platform. HLA typing covered class I and class II loci at four-digit resolution. The number of typed donors differed by locus: about 629-640 for A, B, C, DRB1 and DQB1; approximately 530 for DQA1; over 600 for DPA1; and some 450 for DPB1. Roughly 5 DR-DQ haplotypes were handled as single units for association and clustering because linkage in the cohort was strong. Across 300 to 400 genotyped donors of the cohort, an average of roughly 250,000 unique TCR beta nucleotide sequences per donor were sequenced, and 15% to 20% of those sequences were non-productive.

A remark on this clone: The antigen this receptor binds is unknown. No much larger clone exists at a distance of one base, and base qualities are not known.

Points the paper makes about the study in general: Three of the identified cytomegalovirus-associated TCR beta chains were confirmed in vitro to be specific for cytomegalovirus antigens. In an earlier analysis of some 500 of the donors, most TCR beta V segments appeared in productive rearrangements about 90% or about 30% of the time, broadly matching IMGT annotations. Strong co-occurrence of HLA alleles, especially DR and DQ, made assigning TCR associations to individual alleles difficult. A total of roughly 160 TCR beta chains were listed by the study as associated with cytomegalovirus. An association between a missense DCLRE1C variant and V-gene and J-gene trimming of TCR beta chains was found in a later genetic analysis and replicated in an independent cohort. Because HLA typing was missing for some donors at each locus, association tests included only the typed subset. Roughly uniform sequencing depth across donors was assumed in presence/absence analyses, although this assumption may not hold. Linkage disequilibrium might explain the correlated functional status among segregating V segments, but an unknown experimental factor could not be ruled out. In this cohort, only TCR beta chains were sequenced, and detectable features were limited by the absence of alpha or paired-chain data. A further reported finding was that TCR beta sequences accurately predicted the HLA-A and HLA-B alleles for most subjects in the first cohort. According to a later analysis, parvovirus B19, influenza, CMV and Epstein-Barr virus appeared linked to several top co-occurrence clusters. At a false discovery rate of 0.05, a later analysis linked around 17,000 TCR beta sequences to specific HLA alleles. Compared with equally common non-associated chains, HLA-associated TCR beta chains in a later analysis were more clonally expanded and had lower generation probabilities. A cluster of highly shared sequence variants was judged likely to be a technical artifact of the sequencing pipeline. In a later analysis, TCR association rates were found to vary across HLA loci, with the most associated TCRs seen for DRB1 alleles and the fewest for HLA-C alleles. Because the 87-base-pair reads could not distinguish some IMGT-functional V segments, including TRBV6-2 and TRBV6-3, those segments were excluded. Immune exposure information for the cohort was limited to CMV serostatus. In both the original and validation cohorts, the classifier was reported to diagnose cytomegalovirus status with high specificity and sensitivity. In a later genetic analysis, fewer N-insertions in productive TCRs were reported among donors in an Asian-associated ancestry cluster than the approximately 710-donor mean. Some 16 rarely observed V segments, including chromosome 9 orphons, were excluded from the earlier analysis of just under 600 of the donors because counts were too low. Most CMV-associated TCR beta chains appeared to be HLA-restricted in a later analysis, and the HLA associations seemed to be driven largely by CMV exposure. Across donors, most TCR sequences were observed very rarely, whereas some public TCRs were present in many individuals. The authors suggested that the approach could potentially be extended to other disease states and immunological phenotypes.

The cohort was made up of approximately 700 healthy bone marrow donors. Cohort members were all nominally healthy when sampled, although unrecorded immune exposures were likely present. The donor was CMV seronegative and was included in the group of approximately 350 seronegative cohort members. Each donor provided a peripheral blood sample, and peripheral blood mononuclear cells were used for TCR beta sequencing. The Qiagen DNeasy Blood Extraction Kit was used to extract genomic DNA from the blood cell samples. Looking up the germline V gene yields CDR1 LGHNA and CDR2 YSLEER. Cut back by 0 bases and 4 bases, the V and J ends lie 11 bases apart. Including cysteine and phenylalanine, the CDR3 has 15 amino acids. Only the CDR3 DNA stays, 45 bases, in frame from base 1. The receptor library was made with the immunoSEQ multiplex PCR assay. For the multiplex PCR, a mixture combining 60 forward primers for TCR Vbeta segments and 13 reverse primers for TCR Jbeta segments was used. The CDR3 region of rearranged TCR beta genes was amplified from genomic DNA by a multiplex PCR assay. The Illumina HiSeq System was used to sequence the amplified TCR beta libraries as 87-base-pair reads. Processing in the source paper ran as follows. A later analysis tallied 75 million to 85 million unique TCR beta chains across the 666 repertoires, and approximately 12 million of those chains were shared by two or more donors. To remove PCR and sequencing errors, raw reads were error-corrected and collapsed into unique sequences using a nearest-neighbor algorithm that merged closely related sequences. CDR3 sequences were aligned to IMGT reference sequences to assign V, D and J gene segments. For a sequence to be retained, a match of at least six nucleotides to both a V gene segment and a J gene segment was required. Rearrangements were classified as productive when the CDR3 lacked stop codons and remained in frame with V and J, and all other rearrangements were classified as non-productive. CDR3 was defined according to IMGT convention as the region running from the second conserved V-encoded cysteine to the conserved J-encoded phenylalanine. In an earlier analysis of approximately 590 of the donors, sequences lacking an unambiguous match to a single V gene segment were excluded. An earlier analysis of 500 to 700 of the donors classified V segments as functional when productive rearrangements were above 56.7% and as segregating when the standard deviation between donors was above 5%. A statistical classification framework was developed to diagnose cytomegalovirus status using the catalog of TCR beta chain sequences. In a later analysis, TCR nucleotide sequences were compared against IMGT/GENE-DB human TR gene sequences so that V and J genes could be assigned. The TCRdist pipeline was used in a later analysis to assign CDR3 sequences and most-parsimonious VDJ recombination scenarios. In a later analysis, each TCR beta chain was defined by its CDR3 amino acid sequence together with its V-gene family, and reads without a unique V-gene family were excluded. To address suspected cross-contamination and a sequencing artifact, a later analysis removed approximately 600 highly shared, low-generation-probability nucleotide sequences. In a later analysis, a clonal expansion index for each public chain was calculated from normalized within-repertoire ranks of inferred template counts. In a later analysis, generation probabilities were computed using a VDJ recombination model fitted to out-of-frame rearrangements, and the results were checked against IGoR. In a later analysis, hypergeometric tests were used to score TCR-TCR, TCR-HLA and TCR-CMV co-occurrence, with a repertoire-size bias correction applied to TCR pairs. To estimate false discovery rates, a later analysis permuted the HLA or CMV assignments 20 times. In a later analysis, co-occurring TCRs were grouped using DBSCAN, with TCRdist sequence similarity added in when clustering inside HLA-allele-positive subsets. Co-occurrence clustering excluded repertoires with fewer than 30,000 or more than 120,000 public chains, plus five with anomalous nucleotide sharing. TCRdb stores this immuneACCESS table with in-frame sequences only. Part of the clones is absent; in the studies checked, under half of the shortfall reflects unresolved V genes, and no reason is known for the rest. For V, J and clone size, that table is used; D and trimming come from the DNA. Present in this sample are approximately 150,000 clones, 77% of which were seen just once. 1.5% to 2% of the sample is in the top ten clones.

Material for sequencing was PBMCs. The receptor's source is a woman aged 25 to 39 in good health and CMV-seronegative. Recombination joined TRBV4-3 with TRBJ2-3, and perhaps TRBD1 as D gene, on 5 matching bases. The CDR3 protein sequence reads: CASSQDRALADTQYF. DNA sequence: TGCGCCAGCAGCCAAGACAGGGCTTTAGCAGATACGCAGTATTTT.